The T cell receptor beta chain under discussion was sequenced for a study of OX40 agonist ivuxolimab in advanced cancers. On the study more broadly: Patients were dosed with the agonistic anti-OX40 (CD134) antibody ivuxolimab.

The CDR3 has 16 residues. Trimming removed 3 bases at V and 1 base at J, with 17 bases between. Per the germline V gene, CDR1 is SGHNT and CDR2 is YYREEE (reference sequence). Findings and limits, study-wide: What antigens the expanded peripheral T cells recognized was never established.

Clones were read by immunoSEQ multiplex PCR, and TCRdb kept only the in-frame ones, dropping some. The data show 60,000 to 75,000 clones, with 85% to 90% seen just once and 6% to 7.5% held by the top ten. Comments on this clone: Its antigen is not known.

The sample in question was CD4+ or CD8+ T cells sorted from blood, obtained in a trial of the OX40 agonist ivuxolimab. The clonotype was recovered from an adult with an advanced solid tumor such as melanoma, head and neck, liver or kidney cancer. The V call is TRBV5-4, the J call TRBJ2-7, with D possibly TRBD1 on 6 matching bases. The CDR3 bases are TGTGCCAGCAGCTCGGGGCCGGACAGTTATTCCTACGAGCAGTACTTC. As protein: CASSSGPDSYSYEQYF.